These T cell receptor beta chains were read from a single sample in a study of blood T cell repertoires in COVID-19. Using immunoSEQ multiplex PCR, the repertoire was profiled, and TCRdb retains in-frame clones only, with some absent. The sample records 200,000 to 250,000 clones, around 86% being singletons. What was sequenced was peripheral blood. These TCRs come from a man aged 25 to 40 who had recovered from COVID-19. CDR3s include the opening cysteine and the closing phenylalanine or tryptophan. The order of the fields is CDR3 protein, CDR3 DNA, J gene, CDR3 length, clone size, V gene, D gene. D genes are given only for firm matches. Rows may omit the clone size; those that give it use once, few, many or a size class.

CASHRDSLSSPLHF	TGTGCCAGTCACAGAGACAGTCTTAGCTCACCCCTCCACTTT	TRBJ1-6	14	-	TRBV19	-
CASSATGADRGYTF	TGTGCCAGCAGTGCCACAGGGGCTGATAGAGGCTACACCTTC	TRBJ1-2	14	-	TRBV28	TRBD1
CASSEGQGGSPLHF	TGCGCCAGCAGCGAGGGACAGGGAGGTTCACCCCTCCACTTT	TRBJ1-6	14	-	TRBV5-1	TRBD1
CASTPPGRGSADTQYF	TGTGCCAGCACCCCCCCGGGCAGGGGCAGCGCAGATACGCAGTATTTT	TRBJ2-3	16	-	TRBV6-6	-
CASSTSHRGKDEQFF	TGTGCCAGCAGCACATCACACAGGGGGAAGGATGAGCAGTTCTTC	TRBJ2-1	15	-	TRBV5-6	TRBD1
CASSQADRVGTEAFF	TGCGCCAGCAGCCAAGCCGACAGGGTGGGCACTGAAGCTTTCTTT	TRBJ1-1	15	-	TRBV4-1	TRBD1
CASSLTGGASEQYF	TGTGCCAGCAGCTTAACGGGGGGGGCCAGCGAGCAGTACTTC	TRBJ2-7	14	-	TRBV7-8	TRBD2
CASSAAASGGADTQYF	TGTGCCAGCAGTGCCGCAGCTAGCGGGGGGGCAGATACGCAGTATTTT	TRBJ2-3	16	-	TRBV6-4	TRBD2
CASGGTDTQYF	TGTGCCAGCGGGGGGACAGATACGCAGTATTTT	TRBJ2-3	11	-	TRBV4-2	-
CASRAGGPDTQYF	TGCGCCAGCCGAGCGGGGGGGCCAGATACGCAGTATTTT	TRBJ2-3	13	-	TRBV5-1	TRBD2
CASSSSGANVLTF	TGTGCCAGCAGTTCTTCTGGGGCCAACGTCCTGACTTTC	TRBJ2-6	13	-	TRBV12-3/TRBV12-4	-
CASATGPNTEAFF	TGTGCCAGCGCGACAGGACCGAACACTGAAGCTTTCTTT	TRBJ1-1	13	-	TRBV5-6	-
CASSWGQGGSYEQYF	TGCGCCAGCAGCTGGGGACAGGGTGGATCCTACGAGCAGTACTTC	TRBJ2-7	15	-	TRBV5-1	TRBD1
CASRRTSTNTGELFF	TGTGCCAGCAGGCGGACTAGCACGAACACCGGGGAGCTGTTTTTT	TRBJ2-2	15	-	TRBV2	TRBD2
CASWSRSGGSGELFF	TGTGCCAGTTGGAGTAGAAGTGGGGGGTCCGGGGAGCTGTTTTTT	TRBJ2-2	15	-	TRBV11-2	-
CASSQGANTGELFF	TGTGCCAGCAGCCAGGGAGCGAACACCGGGGAGCTGTTTTTT	TRBJ2-2	14	-	TRBV14	-
CASSLARETQYF	TGCGCCAGCAGCTTGGCCCGTGAGACCCAGTACTTC	TRBJ2-5	12	-	TRBV5-1	-
CASSLENRDTDTQYF	TGTGCCAGCAGCTTAGAAAACAGAGACACAGATACGCAGTATTTT	TRBJ2-3	15	-	TRBV11-2	-
CASSVLKGNGRETQYF	TGTGCCAGCAGCGTATTAAAGGGGAATGGAAGGGAGACCCAGTACTTC	TRBJ2-5	16	-	TRBV7-6	-
CASSPRDRHGYTF	TGCGCCAGCAGCCCAAGAGACAGGCATGGCTACACCTTC	TRBJ1-2	13	-	TRBV5-1	-
CAIGKGQGASNEQFF	TGTGCCATCGGTAAAGGACAGGGGGCGTCAAATGAGCAGTTCTTC	TRBJ2-1	15	-	TRBV6-5	TRBD1
CASSLASGQADGYTF	TGTGCCAGCAGCTTGGCATCGGGACAGGCGGATGGCTACACCTTC	TRBJ1-2	15	-	TRBV5-5	TRBD1
CASSQDRVNEKLFF	TGTGCCAGCAGCCAGGACAGGGTTAATGAAAAACTGTTTTTT	TRBJ1-4	14	-	TRBV7-9	TRBD1
CASSQGVRGRRYNEQFF	TGTGCCAGCAGCCAAGGGGTTAGGGGGCGTCGGTACAATGAGCAGTTCTTC	TRBJ2-1	17	-	TRBV3-1/TRBV3-2	TRBD1
CASSLAPGQGEGETQYF	TGTGCCAGCAGCTTAGCGCCTGGACAAGGGGAGGGAGAGACCCAGTACTTC	TRBJ2-5	17	-	TRBV7-6	TRBD2
CASSPGTGVTGANVLTF	TGCGCCAGCAGCCCCGGGACAGGGGTCACCGGGGCCAACGTCCTGACTTTC	TRBJ2-6	17	-	TRBV5-1	TRBD1
CASSQNLATVETQYF	TGTGCCAGCAGCCAAAATCTAGCGACGGTTGAGACCCAGTACTTC	TRBJ2-5	15	-	TRBV7-6	-
CASSQAGLADNEQFF	TGCGCCAGCAGCCAAGCGGGACTAGCGGACAATGAGCAGTTCTTC	TRBJ2-1	15	once	TRBV4-1	TRBD2
CALSRTDTQYF	TGTGCCCTTTCTCGCACAGATACGCAGTATTTT	TRBJ2-3	11	-	TRBV7-2	-
CASSSLAGPYNEQFF	TGTGCCAGCAGCTCGCTAGCGGGGCCGTACAATGAGCAGTTCTTC	TRBJ2-1	15	-	TRBV11-2	TRBD2
CASTNRMNTGELFF	TGTGCCAGCACTAACAGGATGAACACCGGGGAGCTGTTTTTT	TRBJ2-2	14	few	TRBV2	-
CASRETGDRTIYF	TGTGCCAGCCGGGAGACAGGGGACCGCACCATATATTTT	TRBJ1-3	13	few	TRBV3-1/TRBV3-2	TRBD1
CASSRGSEAFF	TGTGCCAGCAGTAGGGGGAGTGAAGCTTTCTTT	TRBJ1-1	11	-	TRBV27	-
CASSSGTTGGIYGYTF	TGCGCCAGCAGCTCGGGAACGACAGGGGGGATCTATGGCTACACCTTC	TRBJ1-2	16	-	TRBV5-1	TRBD1